This T cell receptor (beta chain) was identified in a study of breast tumors, draining lymph nodes, adjacent tissues. Samples came from axillary lymph nodes draining the breast cancer. Whole-study findings and limits: Data fit most tumor T cells coming from lymph node, expanding in tumor. Tumor TCR diversity was below lymph nodes but above nontumor tissue. Tumor T cell lymph node origin was a supported hypothesis, not proven.

CDR1 is KGHSH, CDR2 LQKENI, per germline. V gave up 3 bases and J gave up 3 bases, with 5 bases separating them. This CDR3 spans 13 amino acids. TCRdb reanalysed the multiplex PCR reads using MiXCR and keeps one entry per CDR3 protein. This sample has about 140,000 distinct CDR3 sequences, with approximately 29% found just once. On this clonotype itself: What it binds is not known.

The material sequenced was axillary lymph node tissue. This receptor was identified in a female donor with breast cancer. Some clones in this sample may be carry-over from other donors' samples. The chain uses TRBV18 and TRBJ2-2; D not certain. In DNA form, the CDR3 reads TGTGCCAGCTCACCCCGGGACACCGGGGAGCTGTTTTTT. It codes for CASSPRDTGELFF.